The table lists the clone carrying this T cell receptor beta chain with many counts. Antigen specificity is unknown. This entry is derived from a study of regulatory T cells in long-lasting Graves disease. The study's findings and limits: Whereas about a thousand public clonotypes were shared by new patients, persistent patients shared more, at over 2,500. TCR diversity was lower in persistent Graves' patients than in newly diagnosed ones. Results may be inaccurate due to the small sample size. Persistent disease preferred TRBV28, TRBJ1-2 and TRBJ2-5.

HTBI primers from iRepertoire and Arm-PCR of CDR3 regions yielded the TCR beta libraries. TCRdb fed the multiplex PCR reads into MiXCR, producing one record per CDR3 protein. The table has some 370,000 distinct CDR3 sequences, roughly 20% seen once. Time point noted: persistent/refractory GD, antithyroid drugs over 5 years with positive TRAb. The TCR library used RNA extracted from PBMCs. The germline CDR1 and CDR2 sequences are MNHNS and SASEGT. The V and J ends lost 0 bases and 5 bases respectively, with 16 bases between them. CDR3 length: 16 amino acids. V usage is TRBV6-1 and J usage is TRBJ2-5; D may correspond to TRBD1 or TRBD2 (5 bases each). The TCR comes from a female donor with Graves disease. Sequences were derived from peripheral blood mononuclear cells (PBMCs), sampled when the disease was refractory, from a patient treated with antithyroid drugs. The CDR3 bases are TGTGCCAGCAGTGAAGCGCTGTCGAGAGGGACCGAGACCCAGTACTTC. This codes for CASSEALSRGTETQYF.